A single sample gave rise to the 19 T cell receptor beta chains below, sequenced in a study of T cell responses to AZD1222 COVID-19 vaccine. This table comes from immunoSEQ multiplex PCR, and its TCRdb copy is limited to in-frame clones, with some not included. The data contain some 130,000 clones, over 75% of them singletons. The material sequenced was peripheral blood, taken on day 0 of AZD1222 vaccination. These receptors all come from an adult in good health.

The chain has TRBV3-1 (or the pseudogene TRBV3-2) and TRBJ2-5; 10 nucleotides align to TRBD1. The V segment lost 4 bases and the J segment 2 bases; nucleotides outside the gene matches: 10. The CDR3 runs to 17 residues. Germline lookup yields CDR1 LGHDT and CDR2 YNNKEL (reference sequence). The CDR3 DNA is TGTGCCAGCAGCCGCACTCGTGGGACAGGGGTGCAAGAGACCCAGTACTTC. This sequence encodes CASSRTRGTGVQETQYF.

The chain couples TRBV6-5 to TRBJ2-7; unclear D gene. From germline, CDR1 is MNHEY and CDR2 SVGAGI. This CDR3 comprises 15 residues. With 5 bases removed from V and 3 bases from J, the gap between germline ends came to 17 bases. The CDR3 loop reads CASSNTALGVYEQYF. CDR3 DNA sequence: TGTGCCAGCAGTAATACAGCGCTTGGGGTCTACGAGCAGTACTTC.

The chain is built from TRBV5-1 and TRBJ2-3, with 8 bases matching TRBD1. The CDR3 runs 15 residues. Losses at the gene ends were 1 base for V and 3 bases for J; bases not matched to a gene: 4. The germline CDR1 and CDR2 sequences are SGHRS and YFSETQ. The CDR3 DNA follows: TGCGCCAGCAGCTTGAGAACAGGGGGGACAGATACGCAGTATTTT. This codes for CASSLRTGGTDTQYF.

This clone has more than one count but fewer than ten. The CDR3: CASSFLTSGGETQYF. The DNA of the CDR3 is TGTGCCAGCAGTTTCCTGACTAGCGGGGGTGAGACCCAGTACTTC. The genes are TRBV6-2 or TRBV6-3 and TRBJ2-5; 12 bases align to TRBD2. This CDR3 has 15 amino acids. V trimming: 4 bases; J trimming: 5 bases; junction bases outside the gene matches: 5. CDR1 is MNHEY, CDR2 SVGEGT, per germline.

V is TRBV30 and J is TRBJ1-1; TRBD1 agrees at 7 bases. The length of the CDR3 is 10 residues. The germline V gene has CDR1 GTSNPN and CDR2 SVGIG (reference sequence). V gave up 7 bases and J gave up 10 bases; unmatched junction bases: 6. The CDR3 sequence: CALATGRAFF. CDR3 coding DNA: TGTGCCTTAGCGACAGGGAGAGCTTTCTTT.

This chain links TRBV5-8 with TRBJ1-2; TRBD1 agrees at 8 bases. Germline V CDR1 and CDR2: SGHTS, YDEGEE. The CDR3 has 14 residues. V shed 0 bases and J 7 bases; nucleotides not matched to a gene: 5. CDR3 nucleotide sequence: TGTGCCAGCAGCTTGGTGCAGGGGGCGGGTGGCTACACCTTC. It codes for CASSLVQGAGGYTF.

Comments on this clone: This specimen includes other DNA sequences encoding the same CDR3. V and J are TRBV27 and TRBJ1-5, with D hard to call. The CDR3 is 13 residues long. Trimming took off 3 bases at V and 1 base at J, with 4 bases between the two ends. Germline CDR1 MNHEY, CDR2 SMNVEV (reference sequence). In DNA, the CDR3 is TGTGCCAGCAGTTTGGGCAGCAATCAGCCCCAGCATTTT. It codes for CASSLGSNQPQHF.

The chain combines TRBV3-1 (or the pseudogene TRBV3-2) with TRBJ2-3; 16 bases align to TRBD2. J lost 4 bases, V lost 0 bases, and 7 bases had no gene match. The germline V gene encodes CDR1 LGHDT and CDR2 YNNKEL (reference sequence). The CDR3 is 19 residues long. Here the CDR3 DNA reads TGTGCCAGCAGCCAAGATGTCGGGACTAGCGGGGGGGCCCCAGATACGCAGTATTTT. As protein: CASSQDVGTSGGAPDTQYF.

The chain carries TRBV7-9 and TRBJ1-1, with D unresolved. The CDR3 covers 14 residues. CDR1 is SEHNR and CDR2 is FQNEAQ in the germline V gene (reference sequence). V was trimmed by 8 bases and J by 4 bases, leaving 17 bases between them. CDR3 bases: TGTGCCAGCCTACCCCCCTTCCTTGGCACTGAAGCTTTCTTT. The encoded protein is CASLPPFLGTEAFF.

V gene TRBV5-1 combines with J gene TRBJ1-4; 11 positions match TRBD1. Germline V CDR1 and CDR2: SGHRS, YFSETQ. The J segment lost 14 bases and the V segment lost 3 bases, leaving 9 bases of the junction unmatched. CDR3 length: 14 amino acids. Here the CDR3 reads CASSSRDRGEGLFF. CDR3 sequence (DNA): TGCGCCAGCAGCTCCCGGGACAGGGGGGAAGGTCTGTTTTTT. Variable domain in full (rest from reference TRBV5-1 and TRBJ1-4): KAGVTQTPRYLIKTRGQQVTLSCSPISGHRSVSWYQQTPGQGLQFLFEYFSETQRNKGNFPGRFSGRQFSNSRSEMNVSTLELGDSALYLCASSSRDRGEGLFFGSGTQLSVL.

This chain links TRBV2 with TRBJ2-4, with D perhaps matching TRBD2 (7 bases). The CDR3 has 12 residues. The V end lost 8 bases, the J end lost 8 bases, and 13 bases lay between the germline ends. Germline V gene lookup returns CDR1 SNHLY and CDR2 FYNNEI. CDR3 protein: CASSDGGHIQYF. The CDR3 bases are TGTGCCAGCTCTGACGGGGGGCACATTCAGTACTTC. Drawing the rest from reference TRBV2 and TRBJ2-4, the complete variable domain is EPEVTQTPSHQVTQMGQEVILRCVPISNHLYFYWYRQILGQKVEFLVSFYNNEISEKSEIFDDQFSVERPDGSNFTLKIRSTKLEDSAMYFCASSDGGHIQYFGAGTRLSVL.

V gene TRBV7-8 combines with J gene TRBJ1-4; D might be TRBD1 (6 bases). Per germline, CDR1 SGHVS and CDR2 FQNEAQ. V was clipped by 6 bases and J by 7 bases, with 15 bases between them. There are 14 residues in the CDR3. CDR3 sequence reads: CASRGQRLGEKLFF. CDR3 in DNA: TGTGCCAGCAGAGGACAGAGGTTGGGTGAAAAACTGTTTTTT.

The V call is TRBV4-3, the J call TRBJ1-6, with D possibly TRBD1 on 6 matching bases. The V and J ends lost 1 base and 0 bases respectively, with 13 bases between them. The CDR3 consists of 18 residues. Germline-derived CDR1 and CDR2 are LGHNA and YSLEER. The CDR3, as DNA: TGCGCCAGCAGCCAAGGGGGACACCTCAGCTCCTATAATTCACCCCTCCACTTT. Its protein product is CASSQGGHLSSYNSPLHF.

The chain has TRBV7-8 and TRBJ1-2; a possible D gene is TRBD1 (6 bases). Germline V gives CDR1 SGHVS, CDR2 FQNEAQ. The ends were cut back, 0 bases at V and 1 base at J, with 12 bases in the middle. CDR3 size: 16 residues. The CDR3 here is CASSLAGGMGNYGYTF. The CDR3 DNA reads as TGTGCCAGCAGCTTAGCAGGGGGAATGGGTAACTATGGCTACACCTTC.

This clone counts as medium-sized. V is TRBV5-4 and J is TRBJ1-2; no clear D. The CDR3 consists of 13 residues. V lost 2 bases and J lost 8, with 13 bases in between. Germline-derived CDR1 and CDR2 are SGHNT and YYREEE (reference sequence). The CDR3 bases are TGTGCCAGCAGCTTAGGCAGTCCAGCCGGCTACACCTTC. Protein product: CASSLGSPAGYTF.

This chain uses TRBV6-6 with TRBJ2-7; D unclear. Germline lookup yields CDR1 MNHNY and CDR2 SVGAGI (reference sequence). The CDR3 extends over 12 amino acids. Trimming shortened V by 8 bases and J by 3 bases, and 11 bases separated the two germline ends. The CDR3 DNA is TGTGCCAGCGTGGCCAGCAACTACGAGCAGTACTTC. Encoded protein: CASVASNYEQYF.

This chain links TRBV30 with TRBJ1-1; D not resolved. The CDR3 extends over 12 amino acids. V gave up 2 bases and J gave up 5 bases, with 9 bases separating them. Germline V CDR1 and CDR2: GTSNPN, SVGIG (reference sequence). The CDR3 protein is CAWSTGPTEAFF. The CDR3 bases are TGTGCCTGGAGTACGGGTCCGACTGAAGCTTTCTTT. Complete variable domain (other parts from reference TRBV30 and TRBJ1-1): SQTIHQWPATLVQPVGSPLSLECTVEGTSNPNLYWYRQAAGRGLQLLFYSVGIGQISSEVPQNLSASRPQDRQFILSSKKLLLSDSGFYLCAWSTGPTEAFFGQGTRLTVV.

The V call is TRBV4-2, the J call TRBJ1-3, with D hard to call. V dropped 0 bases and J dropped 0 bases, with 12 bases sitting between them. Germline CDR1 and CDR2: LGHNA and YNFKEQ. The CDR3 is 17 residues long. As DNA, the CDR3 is TGTGCCAGCAGCCAAGAGGTCGGCAGGAGCTCTGGAAACACCATATATTTT. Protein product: CASSQEVGRSSGNTIYF.

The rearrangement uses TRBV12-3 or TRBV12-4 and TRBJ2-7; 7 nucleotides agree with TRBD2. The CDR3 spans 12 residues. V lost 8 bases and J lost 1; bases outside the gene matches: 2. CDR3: CASRGGSYEQYF. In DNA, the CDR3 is TGTGCCAGCCGCGGGGGATCCTACGAGCAGTACTTC.